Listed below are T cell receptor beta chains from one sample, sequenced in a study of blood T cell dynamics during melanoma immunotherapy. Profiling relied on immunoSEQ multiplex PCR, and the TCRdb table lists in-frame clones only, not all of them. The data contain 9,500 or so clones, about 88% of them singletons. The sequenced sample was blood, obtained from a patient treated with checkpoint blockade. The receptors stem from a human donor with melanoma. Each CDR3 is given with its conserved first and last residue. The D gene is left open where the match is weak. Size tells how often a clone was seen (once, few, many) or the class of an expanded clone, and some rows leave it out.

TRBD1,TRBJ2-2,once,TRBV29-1,TGCAGCGTTGAGAGGCGGGGACAGGGGGCCGTCGGGGAGCTGTTTTTT,CSVERRGQGAVGELFF
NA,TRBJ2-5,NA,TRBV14,TGTGCCAGCAGCCAATGGAGGGGGGGAGAGACCCAGTACTTC,CASSQWRGGETQYF
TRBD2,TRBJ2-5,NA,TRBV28,TGTGCCAGCAGTTTAGCGGGACTAGCGGGGGGGCCCCAAGAGACCCAGTACTTC,CASSLAGLAGGPQETQYF
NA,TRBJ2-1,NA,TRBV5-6,TGTGCCAGCAGCTGGGGCCCCGACGCTGAGCAGTTCTTC,CASSWGPDAEQFF
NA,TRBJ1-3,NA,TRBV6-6,TGTGCCAGCAGTTACGGGGCGGACGGGTCAGGAAACACCATATATTTT,CASSYGADGSGNTIYF
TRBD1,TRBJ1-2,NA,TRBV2,TGTGCCAGCAGGGTGACAGGGTTGAGCTACACCTTC,CASRVTGLSYTF
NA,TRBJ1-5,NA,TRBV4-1,TGCGCCAGCAGCCAAGGGTCAGATAGCAATCAGCCCCAGCATTTT,CASSQGSDSNQPQHF
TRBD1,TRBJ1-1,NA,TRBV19,TGTGCCAGTAGTCTTCGGACAGGGGGAACCTGGGCTGAAGCTTTCTTT,CASSLRTGGTWAEAFF
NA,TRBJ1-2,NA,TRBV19,TGTGCCAGTAGTACCCGAACCGGACAGAACTATGGCTACACCTTC,CASSTRTGQNYGYTF
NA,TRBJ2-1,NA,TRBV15,TGTGCCACCAGCTCATACTCACCAAGCTCCTACAATGAGCAGTTCTTC,CATSSYSPSSYNEQFF
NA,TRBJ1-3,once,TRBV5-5,TGTGCCAGCAGCCGACGGAGGACGGATCACTCTGGAAACACCATATATTTT,CASSRRRTDHSGNTIYF
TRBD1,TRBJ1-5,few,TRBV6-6,TGTGCCAGCAGTTGGAGACAGGGCCTCAATCAGCCCCAGCATTTT,CASSWRQGLNQPQHF
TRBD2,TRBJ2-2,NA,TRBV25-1,TGTGCCAGCAATACTCTAGCGGGAGGCGATACCGGGGAGCTGTTTTTT,CASNTLAGGDTGELFF
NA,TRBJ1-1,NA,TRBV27,TGTGCCAGCAGTATACTCTCGAACACTGAAGCTTTCTTT,CASSILSNTEAFF
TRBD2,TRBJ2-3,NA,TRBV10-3,TGTGCCATCAGTGAGTATACTAGCGGCACAGATACGCAGTATTTT,CAISEYTSGTDTQYF
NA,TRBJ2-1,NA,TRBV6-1,TGTGCCAGCAGTGAAGCGCTGGCGGGGGCCAATGAGCAGTTCTTC,CASSEALAGANEQFF
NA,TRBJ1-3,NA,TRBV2,TGTGCCAGCAGGGCTATAAGGGGAGCTGGAAACACCATATATTTT,CASRAIRGAGNTIYF
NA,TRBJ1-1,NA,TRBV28,TGTGCCAGCAGCCCTCCGGAGGCGGGGTACACTGAAGCTTTCTTT,CASSPPEAGYTEAFF
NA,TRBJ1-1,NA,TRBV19,TGTGCCAGTAGTTACCGCGGGGAGCGAGCTTTCTTT,CASSYRGERAFF
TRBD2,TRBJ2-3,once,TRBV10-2,TGCGCCAGCAGGCAGACTAGCGGGAGGGTGGATACGCAGTATTTT,CASRQTSGRVDTQYF
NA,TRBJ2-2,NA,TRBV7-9,TGTGCCAGCAGCCCACGGTCAGGGAAAACCGGGGAGCTGTTTTTT,CASSPRSGKTGELFF
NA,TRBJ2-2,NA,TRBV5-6,TGTGCCAGCAGCTCCTACCTCTGGGCCGGGGAGCTGTTTTTT,CASSSYLWAGELFF
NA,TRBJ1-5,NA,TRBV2,TGTGCCAGCAGTGAATGGGGGGGAAATCAGCCCCAGCATTTT,CASSEWGGNQPQHF
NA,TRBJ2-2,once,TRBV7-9,TGTGCCAGCAGCTTAGCGAGGACCACCGGGGAGCTGTTTTTT,CASSLARTTGELFF
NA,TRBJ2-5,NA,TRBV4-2,TGTGCCAGCAGCCAGGGACATCAAGAGACCCAGTACTTC,CASSQGHQETQYF
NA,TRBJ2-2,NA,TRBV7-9,TGTGCCAGCAGCTCCTACGGGGCGAACACCGGGGAGCTGTTTTTT,CASSSYGANTGELFF
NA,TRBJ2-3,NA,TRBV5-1,TGCGCCAGCGCGACCGGGACTCATCCCACAGATACGCAGTATTTT,CASATGTHPTDTQYF
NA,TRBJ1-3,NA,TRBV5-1,TGCGCCAGCAGCTTGGTACCCGGATACTCTGGAAACACCATATATTTT,CASSLVPGYSGNTIYF
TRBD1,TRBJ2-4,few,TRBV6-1,TGTGCCAGCAGGGACAGGGCTTCCAAAAACATTCAGTACTTC,CASRDRASKNIQYF
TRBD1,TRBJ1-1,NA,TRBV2,TGTGCCAGCAGTTGGACAGGGGTTTTAAACACTGAAGCTTTCTTT,CASSWTGVLNTEAFF
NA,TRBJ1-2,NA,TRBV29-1,TGCAGCGCGGGACAAACTAACTATGGCTACACCTTC,CSAGQTNYGYTF
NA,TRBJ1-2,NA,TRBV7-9,TGTGCCAGCAGCCGCGAAGGGGGGTCGACCTATGGCTACACCTTC,CASSREGGSTYGYTF
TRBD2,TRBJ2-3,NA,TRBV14,TGTGCCAGCAGCCGCGGACTAGCGGGACTCACAGATACGCAGTATTTT,CASSRGLAGLTDTQYF
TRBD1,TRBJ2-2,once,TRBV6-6,TGTGCCAGCAGTTCTTTGACAGGGTTAACGGAGCTGTTTTTT,CASSSLTGLTELFF
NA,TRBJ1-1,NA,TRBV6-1,TGTGCCAGCAGTCAGGGTCGGATCACTGAAGCTTTCTTT,CASSQGRITEAFF
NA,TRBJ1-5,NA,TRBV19,TGTGCCAGTAGCCTCCGATCGGGAGAGGGGAGCAATCAGCCCCAGCATTTT,CASSLRSGEGSNQPQHF
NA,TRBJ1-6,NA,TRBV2,TGTGCCAGCAGTACCCAGGGGCTTGGGTCACCCCTCCACTTT,CASSTQGLGSPLHF
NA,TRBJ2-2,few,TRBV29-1,TGCAGCGTCAAGAACACCGGGGAGCTGTTTTTT,CSVKNTGELFF
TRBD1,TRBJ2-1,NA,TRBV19,TGTGCCAGTAGTCCCGACAGGGTCGGCTTCTACAATGAGCAGTTCTTC,CASSPDRVGFYNEQFF
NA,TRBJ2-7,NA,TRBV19,TGTGCCAGTAAAAGGCGGACCTCCTACGAGCAGTACTTC,CASKRRTSYEQYF
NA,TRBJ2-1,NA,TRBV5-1,TGCGCCAGCAGCCCGGACGGCTCCTACAATGAGCAGTTCTTC,CASSPDGSYNEQFF
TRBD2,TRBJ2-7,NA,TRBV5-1,TGCGCCAGCAGCTCGGACCCGGGACTAGCGGGGGAGCAGTACTTC,CASSSDPGLAGEQYF
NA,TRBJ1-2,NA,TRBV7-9,TGTGCCAGCAGCTTGAGGGGAGGGGGCTACACCTTC,CASSLRGGGYTF
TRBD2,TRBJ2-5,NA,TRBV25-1,TGTGCCAGCAGTCCCCCGAGGGCTAGCGGGACGTCCCCGAAGACCCAGTACTTC,CASSPPRASGTSPKTQYF
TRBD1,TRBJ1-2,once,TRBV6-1,TGTGCCAGCAGTGCAGGGGGTAGGAACTATGGCTACACCTTC,CASSAGGRNYGYTF
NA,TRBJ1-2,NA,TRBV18,TGTGCCAGCTCACCATCGGGGGACGGGGCAAATGGCTACACCTTC,CASSPSGDGANGYTF
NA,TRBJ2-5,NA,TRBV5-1,TGCGCCAGCAGCTTCGGTATTTCTCAAGAGACCCAGTACTTC,CASSFGISQETQYF
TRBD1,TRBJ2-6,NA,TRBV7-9,TGTGCCAGCAGTTCCGACAGGGCTGGGGCCAACGTCCTGACTTTC,CASSSDRAGANVLTF